The rows below give T cell receptor beta chains drawn from one sample of a study of cytomegalovirus exposure and HLA in healthy donors. Clones were sequenced by immunoSEQ multiplex PCR, and TCRdb holds only the in-frame ones, with some missing. The data contain around 100,000 clones, roughly 77% of them singletons. Sequencing was carried out using PBMCs. The receptors stem from a woman between 18 and 30 years old in good health and CMV-seropositive. The CDR3 runs from the conserved cysteine through the conserved F or W. D genes are given only for firm matches. Part of the rows lack a size; the others show once, few, many or a class for expanded clones.

D gene,CDR3 length,clone size,V gene,J gene,CDR3 DNA,CDR3 protein
.,14,.,TRBV5-1,TRBJ2-5,TGCGCCAGCAGCCCCAGCGACAGTGGAGAGACCCAGTACTTC,CASSPSDSGETQYF
.,13,.,TRBV11-2,TRBJ1-1,TGTGCCAGCAGCTTTACAGGGAGTACTGAAGCTTTCTTT,CASSFTGSTEAFF
.,20,.,TRBV2,TRBJ2-4,TGTGCCAGCAGTACTCGGGCGGAGACAGGGAGGTTACTAGCCAAAAACATTCAGTACTTC,CASSTRAETGRLLAKNIQYF
TRBD2,14,.,TRBV13,TRBJ2-1,TGTGCCAGCAGCTTCACTAGCGGCCTAAATGAGCAGTTCTTC,CASSFTSGLNEQFF
.,15,.,TRBV5-1,TRBJ2-7,TGCGCCAGCGGGCGGGGCATAGGAGTGGTGTACGAGCAGTACTTC,CASGRGIGVVYEQYF
TRBD1,16,once,TRBV25-1,TRBJ1-4,TGTGCCAGTTCAACGGGACAGGTGTCAACTAATGAAAAACTGTTTTTT,CASSTGQVSTNEKLFF
TRBD1,17,few,TRBV7-9,TRBJ2-3,TGTGCCAGCAGCTCCCCCCCAGGGGGATGGAACTCAGATACGCAGTATTTT,CASSSPPGGWNSDTQYF
.,11,.,TRBV28,TRBJ2-7,TGTGCCAGCACCAGGGCATACGAGCAGTACTTC,CASTRAYEQYF
.,15,few,TRBV28,TRBJ1-3,TGTGCCAGCAGTTTATCGGTGAGCTCTGGAAACACCATATATTTT,CASSLSVSSGNTIYF
TRBD1,14,.,TRBV2,TRBJ2-5,TGTGCCAGCAGAAGGACAGGGGACCCGGAGACCCAGTACTTC,CASRRTGDPETQYF
.,12,.,TRBV13,TRBJ2-1,TGTGCCAGCAGCTCCCGGGCGGGTGAGCAGTTCTTC,CASSSRAGEQFF
.,16,.,TRBV19,TRBJ1-5,TGTGCCAGTAGTAGCCAGGGGATTGGGAGCAATCAGCCCCAGCATTTT,CASSSQGIGSNQPQHF
.,20,.,TRBV21-1,TRBJ1-5,TGTGCCAGCAGCAAAGAAGGAGACAGCCTTAAAGGCTATAGCAATCAGCCCCAGCATTTT,CASSKEGDSLKGYSNQPQHF
TRBD1,16,few,TRBV2,TRBJ1-5,TGTGCCAGCAGACTTCCGGGACAGGGGTTGTGGCAGCCCCAGCATTTT,CASRLPGQGLWQPQHF
.,15,.,TRBV29-1,TRBJ2-3,TGCAGCGTTGAGGGATCAGTCGGGGGCACAGATACGCAGTATTTT,CSVEGSVGGTDTQYF
TRBD2,18,.,TRBV11-2,TRBJ2-1,TGTGCCAGCAGCTCCCGCCCCGATAGCGGGGGGCCCTACAATGAGCAGTTCTTC,CASSSRPDSGGPYNEQFF
.,16,few,TRBV7-6,TRBJ1-1,TGTGCCAGCAGCCTCACACCACTACCACAGAACACTGAAGCTTTCTTT,CASSLTPLPQNTEAFF
TRBD1,15,medium-sized,TRBV5-6,TRBJ1-4,TGTGCCAGCAGCTTACGACAGGGAACTAATGAAAAACTGTTTTTT,CASSLRQGTNEKLFF
.,14,.,TRBV29-1,TRBJ1-4,TGCGCCAGTAGACTCACGCGTTTTAATGAAAAACTGTTTTTT,CASRLTRFNEKLFF
.,12,.,TRBV9,TRBJ2-1,TGTGCCAGCAGCGTAGACGGGAATGAGCAGTTCTTC,CASSVDGNEQFF
.,14,.,TRBV28,TRBJ2-5,TGTGCCAGCAGGCACCGGGACATGGGGGAGACCCAGTACTTC,CASRHRDMGETQYF
.,16,.,TRBV7-3,TRBJ2-1,TGTGCCAGCAGCTTAAGGGGTGGGGGGGCAAGAGGTGAGCAGTTCTTC,CASSLRGGGARGEQFF
TRBD2,17,few,TRBV7-2,TRBJ2-2,TGTGCCAGCAGCGGGCTAGCGGGGGGGTTTGGTACCGGGGAGCTGTTTTTT,CASSGLAGGFGTGELFF
TRBD2,17,.,TRBV2,TRBJ2-2,TGTGCCAGCAGTGACGGGCTAGCGGGAGTGCATACCGGGGAGCTGTTTTTT,CASSDGLAGVHTGELFF